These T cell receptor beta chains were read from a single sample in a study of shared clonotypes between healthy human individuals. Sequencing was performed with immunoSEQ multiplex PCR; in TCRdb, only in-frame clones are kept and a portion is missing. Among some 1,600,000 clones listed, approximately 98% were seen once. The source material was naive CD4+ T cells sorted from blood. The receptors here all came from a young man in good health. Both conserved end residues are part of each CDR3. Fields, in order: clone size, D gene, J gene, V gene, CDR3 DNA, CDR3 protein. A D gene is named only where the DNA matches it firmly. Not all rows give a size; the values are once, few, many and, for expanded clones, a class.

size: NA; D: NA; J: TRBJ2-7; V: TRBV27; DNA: TGTGCCAGCTGGCGGAGTCCCTACGAGCAGTACTTC; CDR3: CASWRSPYEQYF
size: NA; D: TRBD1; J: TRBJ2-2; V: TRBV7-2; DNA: TGTGCCAGCAGCAACAGGGGGCGGAACACCGGGGAGCTGTTTTTT; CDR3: CASSNRGRNTGELFF
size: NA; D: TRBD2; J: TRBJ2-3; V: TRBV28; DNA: TGTGCCAGCAGCCCGAGCGGGGTCACAGATACGCAGTATTTT; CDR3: CASSPSGVTDTQYF
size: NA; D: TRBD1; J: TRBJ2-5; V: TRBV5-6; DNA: TGTGCCAGCAGCCGGACAGGGTACCAAGAGACCCAGTACTTC; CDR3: CASSRTGYQETQYF
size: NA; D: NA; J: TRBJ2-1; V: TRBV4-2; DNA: TGTGCCAGCAGCCAAGAGTCACTAGTCCACAATGAGCAGTTCTTC; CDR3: CASSQESLVHNEQFF
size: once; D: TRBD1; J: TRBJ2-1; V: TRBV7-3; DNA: TGTGCCAGCAGCTTGAGCAAGACAGGGGTCGATGAGCAGTTCTTC; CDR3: CASSLSKTGVDEQFF
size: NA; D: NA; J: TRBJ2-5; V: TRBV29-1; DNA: TGCAGCGTTGAAGATGGGCAGGCGGAGACCCAGTACTTC; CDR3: CSVEDGQAETQYF
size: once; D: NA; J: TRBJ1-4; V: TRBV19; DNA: TGTGCCAGTAGTCCTAGGGTCAATGGGTATGAAAAACTGTTTTTT; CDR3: CASSPRVNGYEKLFF
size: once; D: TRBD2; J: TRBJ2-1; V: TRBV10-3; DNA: TGTGCCATCAGTGAGTCGACTAGCAGGAATGAGCAGTTCTTC; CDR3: CAISESTSRNEQFF
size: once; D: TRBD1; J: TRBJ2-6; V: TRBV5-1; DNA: TGCGCCAGCAGCACCTCAACAGGGGGCTATACTGGGGCCAACGTCCTGACTTTC; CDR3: CASSTSTGGYTGANVLTF
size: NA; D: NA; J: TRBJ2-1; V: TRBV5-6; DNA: TGTGCCAGCAGCCCTATTGGGTACTTAGAGCAGTTCTTC; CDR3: CASSPIGYLEQFF
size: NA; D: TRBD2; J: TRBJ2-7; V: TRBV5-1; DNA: TGCGCCAGCAGCTTGAATAGCGGGAGCTCCTACGAGCAGTACTTC; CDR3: CASSLNSGSSYEQYF
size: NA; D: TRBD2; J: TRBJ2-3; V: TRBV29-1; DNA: TGCAGCGGACTTGGAGCGGGGTCAGATACGCAGTATTTT; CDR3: CSGLGAGSDTQYF
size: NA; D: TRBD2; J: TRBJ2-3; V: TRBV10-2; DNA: TGCGCCTCGAAGGAGACTAGCGGTCTAACTAGCACAGATACGCAGTATTTT; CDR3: CASKETSGLTSTDTQYF
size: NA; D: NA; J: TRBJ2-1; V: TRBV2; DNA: TGTGCCAGCATCGCTAGCACCGATCACAATGAGCAGTTCTTC; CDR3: CASIASTDHNEQFF
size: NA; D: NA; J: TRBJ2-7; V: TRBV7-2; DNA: TGTGCCAGCAGCCCCCCTGCAGGGGGGGTCTACGAGCAGTACTTC; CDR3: CASSPPAGGVYEQYF
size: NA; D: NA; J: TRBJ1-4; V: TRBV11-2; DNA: TGTGCCAGCAGCTTAGTTGCTGGGGGAAAAGTGTTTTTT; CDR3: CASSLVAGGKVFF
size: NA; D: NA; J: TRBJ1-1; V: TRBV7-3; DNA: TGTGCCAGCAGCTTAACCGGACCTGGGAACACTGAAGCTTTCTTT; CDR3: CASSLTGPGNTEAFF
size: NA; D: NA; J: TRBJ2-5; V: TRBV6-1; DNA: TGTGCCAGCAGTGAATCCCTTTCCAGGAGCCAAGAGACCCAGTACTTC; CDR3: CASSESLSRSQETQYF
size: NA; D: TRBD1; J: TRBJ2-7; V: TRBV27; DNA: TGTGCCAGCAGAACGGGACAGAGCTCCTACGAGCAGTACTTC; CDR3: CASRTGQSSYEQYF
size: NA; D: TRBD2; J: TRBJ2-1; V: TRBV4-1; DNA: TGCGCCAGCAGCCAGCCTCGACTAGCCCCACGAGACAATGAGCAGTTCTTC; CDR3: CASSQPRLAPRDNEQFF
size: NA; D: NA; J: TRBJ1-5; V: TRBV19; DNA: TGTGCCAGTCGGGGGGCTAGCAATCAGCCCCAGCATTTT; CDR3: CASRGASNQPQHF
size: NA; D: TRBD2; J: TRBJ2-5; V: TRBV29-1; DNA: TGCAGCGTTGTACTGGGACTAGCGGGTGGAGAGACCCAGTACTTC; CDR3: CSVVLGLAGGETQYF
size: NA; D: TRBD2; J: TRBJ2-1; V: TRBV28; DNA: TGTGCCAGCAGTCCCGCGGGACTAGCGGGGTCCCGGAGCTCCTACAATGAGCAGTTCTTC; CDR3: CASSPAGLAGSRSSYNEQFF
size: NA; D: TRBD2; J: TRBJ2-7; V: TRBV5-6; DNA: TGTGCCAGCAGCTCTTATGGGGACTATTCCTACGAGCAGTACTTC; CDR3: CASSSYGDYSYEQYF
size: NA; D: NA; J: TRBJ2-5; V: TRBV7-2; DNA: TGTGCCAGCAGATCAGGAGTAGAGACCCAGTACTTC; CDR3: CASRSGVETQYF
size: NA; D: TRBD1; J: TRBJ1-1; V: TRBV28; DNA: TGTGCCAGCAGTTTCTCAGGGGGAAACACTGAAGCTTTCTTT; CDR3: CASSFSGGNTEAFF
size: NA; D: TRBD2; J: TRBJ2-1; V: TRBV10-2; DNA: TGCGCCAGCATCGGACTAGCAGGTAACAATGAGCAGTTCTTC; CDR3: CASIGLAGNNEQFF
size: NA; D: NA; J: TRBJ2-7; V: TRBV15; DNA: TGTGCCACCAGCAGAGATTGGGGGCAGAGCGAGCAGTACTTC; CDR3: CATSRDWGQSEQYF
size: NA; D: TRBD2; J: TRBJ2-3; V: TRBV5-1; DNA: TGCGCCAGCAGGGAGGCAGCGGGGTTTTGGGCGGATACGCAGTATTTT; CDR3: CASREAAGFWADTQYF
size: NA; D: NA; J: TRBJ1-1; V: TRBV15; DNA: TGTGCCACCAGCAGAGCAGTGAACACTGAAGCTTTCTTT; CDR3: CATSRAVNTEAFF
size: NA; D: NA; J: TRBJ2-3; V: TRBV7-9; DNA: TGTGCCAGCAGCAGTTCGATAGCGTTTGGCACAGATACGCAGTATTTT; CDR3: CASSSSIAFGTDTQYF
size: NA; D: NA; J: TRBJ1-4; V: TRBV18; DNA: TGTGCCAGCTCACCAACCAATGAAAAACTGTTTTTT; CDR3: CASSPTNEKLFF
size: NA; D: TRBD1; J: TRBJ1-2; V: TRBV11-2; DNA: TGTGCCAGCAGCTTTTCGACAGGGGGCGCGGATGGCTACACCTTC; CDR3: CASSFSTGGADGYTF
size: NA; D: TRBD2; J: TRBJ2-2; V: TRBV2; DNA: TGTGCCAGCAGGGTTTTAGGGCGGGAGGCGAACACCGGGGAGCTGTTTTTT; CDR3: CASRVLGREANTGELFF
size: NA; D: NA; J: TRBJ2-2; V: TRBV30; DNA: TGTGCCTGGAGTGTACGCGGGAACACCGGGGAGCTGTTTTTT; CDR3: CAWSVRGNTGELFF
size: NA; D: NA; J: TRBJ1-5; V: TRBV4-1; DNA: TGCGCCAGCAGCCAAGACTCCACCGGGCGCAGCAATCAGCCCCAGCATTTT; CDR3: CASSQDSTGRSNQPQHF
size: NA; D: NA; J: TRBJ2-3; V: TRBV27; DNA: TGTGCCAGCAGTTTAGGCTCGGCTGGGCGGCTCACAGATACGCAGTATTTT; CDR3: CASSLGSAGRLTDTQYF
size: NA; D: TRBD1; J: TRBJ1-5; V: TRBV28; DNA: TGTGCCAGCAGTTTCCAGACAGGGGTGGGGCCCCAGCATTTT; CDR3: CASSFQTGVGPQHF
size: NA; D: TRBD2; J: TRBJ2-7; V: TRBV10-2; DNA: TGCGCCAGCACATTTAGCGGGGTCGACGAGCAGTACTTC; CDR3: CASTFSGVDEQYF
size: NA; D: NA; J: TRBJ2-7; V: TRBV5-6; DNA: TGTGCCACCCAGTCTTCTAGCTCCTACGAGCAGTACTTC; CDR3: CATQSSSSYEQYF
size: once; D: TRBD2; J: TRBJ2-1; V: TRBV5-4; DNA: TGTGCCAGCAGCCTCCCTAGCGGGGGCTACAATGAGCAGTTCTTC; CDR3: CASSLPSGGYNEQFF
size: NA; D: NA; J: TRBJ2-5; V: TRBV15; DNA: TGTGCCACCAGCATTCGAGCCAGACAAGAGACCCAGTACTTC; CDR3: CATSIRARQETQYF
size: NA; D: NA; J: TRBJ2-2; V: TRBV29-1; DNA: TGCAGCGTTGGACAGGTGAACACCGGGGAGCTGTTTTTT; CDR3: CSVGQVNTGELFF
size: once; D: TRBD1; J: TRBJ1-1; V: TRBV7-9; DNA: TGTGCCAGCAGCGCGTCCAGGGGGACTGAAGCTTTCTTT; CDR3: CASSASRGTEAFF
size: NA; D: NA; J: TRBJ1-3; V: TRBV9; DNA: TGTGCCAGCAGCGAACGCCCTTCGGACCTTCCCTCTGGAAACACCATATATTTT; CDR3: CASSERPSDLPSGNTIYF
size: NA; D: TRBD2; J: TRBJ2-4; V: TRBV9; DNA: TGTGCCAGCAGCGTAGCTGGGACTAGCGGAAACATTCAGTACTTC; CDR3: CASSVAGTSGNIQYF
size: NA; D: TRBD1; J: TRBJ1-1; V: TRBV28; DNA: TGTGCCAGTCTGAGGGGACAGCGAATGAACACTGAAGCTTTCTTT; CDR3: CASLRGQRMNTEAFF
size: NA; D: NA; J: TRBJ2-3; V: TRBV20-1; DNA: TGCAGTGCGACCTACACAGATACGCAGTATTTT; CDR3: CSATYTDTQYF
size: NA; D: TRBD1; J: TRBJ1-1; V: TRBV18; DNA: TGTGCCAGCTCACCGCAGACAGGGCACACTGAAGCTTTCTTT; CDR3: CASSPQTGHTEAFF
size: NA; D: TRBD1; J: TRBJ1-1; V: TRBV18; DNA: TGTGCCAGCTTCTCCCAACAGGGGGCTAACACTGAAGCTTTCTTT; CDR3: CASFSQQGANTEAFF
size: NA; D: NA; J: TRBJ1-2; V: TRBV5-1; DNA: TGCGCCAGCAGCTTGGAAGGACATACTAATGGCTACACCTTC; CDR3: CASSLEGHTNGYTF
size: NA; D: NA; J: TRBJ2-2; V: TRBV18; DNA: TGTGCCAGCTCACCCCTGGGGAACACCGGGGAGCTGTTTTTT; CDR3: CASSPLGNTGELFF
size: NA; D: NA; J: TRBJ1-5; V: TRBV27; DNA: TGTGCCAGCAACTTAACGGGTAAAGACAATCAGCCCCAGCATTTT; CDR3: CASNLTGKDNQPQHF